The present entry profiles one TCR beta chain with its context. Germline-derived CDR1 and CDR2 are MNHEY and SVGAGI. Trimming left V 5 bases short and J 10 bases short, with 19 bases between. The CDR3 is 14 residues long. The Seattle site enrolled patients during active infection and followed them longitudinally. In the original workflow: Estimation of nucleated cell counts was performed using reference gene primer amplification. Sequencing was performed with immunoSEQ multiplex PCR; in TCRdb, only in-frame clones are kept and a portion is missing. V, J and clone size are taken as reported in that table, and D and trimming were inferred from the DNA itself. The sample lists fewer than 350,000 clones, about nine tenths seen once, with 1.5% to 2% in the top ten. This sample is part of a study of blood T cell repertoires in COVID-19. For the study at large: Sites in the United States, Italy and Spain provided acute and convalescent COVID-19 samples. In each case, the material was cDNA or gDNA derived from T cells, B-cell-depleted T cells, or PBMCs.

This TCR derives from a woman under 40 with COVID-19, enrolled during active disease. The rearrangement joins TRBV6-5 to TRBJ2-3; a weak D match, TRBD2 (6 bases). The sequenced material came from peripheral blood. The CDR3 is CASSTGTALESQYF. In DNA form, the CDR3 reads TGTGCCAGCAGTACCGGGACTGCCCTAGAGTCGCAGTATTTT.